The TCR beta chain under discussion was sequenced for a study of blood T cell repertoires in COVID-19. Authors' processing steps: It was from reference gene primer amplification that nucleated cell counts were estimated. Method: immunoSEQ multiplex PCR; TCRdb's copy keeps in-frame clones and lacks some. V and J calls and clone size are as listed in that table; D and trimming were resolved from the DNA. In the table there are about 300,000 clones, about 90% of which are singletons. The receptor was isolated from a woman under 40 with COVID-19, enrolled during active disease. Sequencing was carried out using peripheral blood.

The CDR3 reads CASSSGDGNTEAFF. The DNA of the CDR3 is TGTGCCAGCAGCTCAGGGGATGGGAACACTGAAGCTTTCTTT. V and J are TRBV9 and TRBJ1-1; tentative D call: TRBD1 (6 bases). Trimming pared 4 bases from V and 1 base from J, leaving 11 bases between. CDR3 length equals 14 residues. Per germline, CDR1 SGDLS and CDR2 YYNGEE.